A selection of T cell receptor beta chains follows, all from one sample in a study of tissue T cells after allogeneic stem cell transplantation. The protocol was immunoSEQ multiplex PCR, while the TCRdb copy is restricted to in-frame clones and leaves out a portion. Altogether some 4,700 clones are present, around 70% being singletons, with the ten largest covering about 25%. Specimen: duodenal tissue, collected at autopsy. Every receptor here comes from a female patient aged 18 to 50 with steroid-refractory graft-versus-host disease after an allogeneic stem cell transplant. Some of the T cells may derive from the graft donor. CDR3s include the opening cysteine and the closing phenylalanine or tryptophan. Fields, in order: CDR3 protein, clone size, V gene, J gene. The size of a clone is reported for some rows only, either as once, few or many, or as a class for expanded clones.

CASSPASGNTIYF	-	TRBV7-9	TRBJ1-3
CASSLRTTGELFF	-	TRBV5-8	TRBJ2-2
CASSVGSGGNQPQHF	-	TRBV9	TRBJ1-5
CASSQQPENTEAFF	few	TRBV4-2	TRBJ1-1
CASSQTGIHEQYF	-	TRBV3-1/TRBV3-2	TRBJ2-7
CASSILREGKAGANVLTF	-	TRBV7-8	TRBJ2-6
CASSLTGEQFF	-	TRBV19	TRBJ2-1
CASSSWTVYNSPLHF	few	TRBV7-8	TRBJ1-6
CASSTRTGRNEQYF	few	TRBV27	TRBJ2-7
CASSQDLTSGPTGELFF	-	TRBV4-2	TRBJ2-2
CASSSLRRGSGANVLTF	-	TRBV27	TRBJ2-6
CASTPQARRGTEQYF	-	TRBV2	TRBJ2-7
CASSQGLAGGQETQYF	-	TRBV4-1	TRBJ2-5
CASSPRGGDVGELFF	-	TRBV4-1	TRBJ2-2
CASSQGSGRAGWITGELFF	-	TRBV4-1	TRBJ2-2
CASSRLIPLGLAGVSEQFF	-	TRBV4-1	TRBJ2-1
CASSLILGPLNYGYTF	-	TRBV7-2	TRBJ1-2
CASSYGGRWGEKLFF	-	TRBV6-5	TRBJ1-4
CASSQARGGAFF	-	TRBV4-1	TRBJ1-1
CASNQLVDSRYGYTF	-	TRBV7-4	TRBJ1-2
CASSSGLSRQIGYTF	few	TRBV27	TRBJ1-2
CASSFTSATYEQYF	once	TRBV27	TRBJ2-7
CASSLWGGLDQPQHF	-	TRBV27	TRBJ1-5
CASSLRLNTGELFF	-	TRBV9	TRBJ2-2
CASSESGTQYF	-	TRBV10-1	TRBJ2-3
CASSPMGQRNQPQHF	-	TRBV5-1	TRBJ1-5
CASSLTGQGHYGYTF	-	TRBV7-9	TRBJ1-2
CASSPPGPKRSYTF	once	TRBV7-9	TRBJ1-2
CASSVFRGMSTDTQYF	once	TRBV7-8	TRBJ2-3
CAISRDRAVSYEQYF	-	TRBV10-3	TRBJ2-7
CASCLEAGDYEQYF	once	TRBV7-8	TRBJ2-7
CASSGLSAYEQYF	-	TRBV5-1	TRBJ2-7
CASSHVVYGYTF	-	TRBV3-1/TRBV3-2	TRBJ1-2
CASSGQLNTEAFF	few	TRBV19	TRBJ1-1
CAIRPTGLYEQYF	-	TRBV10-3	TRBJ2-7
CASSLMGLFGNTIYF	-	TRBV5-1	TRBJ1-3
CASSVGQANTGELFF	few	TRBV9	TRBJ2-2
CASSWRARAQGETQYF	-	TRBV5-1	TRBJ2-3
CATSRVKLAVYNEQFF	few	TRBV15	TRBJ2-1
CASSVGTGSRDVYSEQFF	-	TRBV6-1	TRBJ2-1
CASSPWDSRQETQYF	few	TRBV9	TRBJ2-5
CASFPRVKGAHEQYF	-	TRBV3-1/TRBV3-2	TRBJ2-7
CASSEYRAGNQPQHF	-	TRBV2	TRBJ1-5
CASSKGTSGGAVAGELFF	-	TRBV21-1	TRBJ2-2
CASSQVLRAGQDTQYF	-	TRBV4-1	TRBJ2-3
CASSLRTSGGSSYEQYF	-	TRBV7-9	TRBJ2-7
CSVGTTHEQYF	-	TRBV29-1	TRBJ2-7
CASSTVHEQFF	-	TRBV27	TRBJ2-1
CASSLRTGKKGANYGYTF	few	TRBV7-9	TRBJ1-2
CASSFPGLNTGELFF	large	TRBV5-5	TRBJ2-2
CASSLKGEGYNEQFF	few	TRBV27	TRBJ2-1
CASSFMDRDTDTQYF	-	TRBV5-1	TRBJ2-3
CASSPWGLTVTNEKLFF	-	TRBV10-2	TRBJ1-4
CATWDRASYEQYF	hyperexpanded	TRBV24-1	TRBJ2-7
CASSYSGTTNEQFF	once	TRBV6-6	TRBJ2-1
CASAGQANTEAFF	-	TRBV10-1	TRBJ1-1
CSVGQGGTEAFF	-	TRBV29-1	TRBJ1-1
CASSYSSGPYNEQFF	-	TRBV6-5	TRBJ2-1
CASRSVSGTSGETQYF	-	TRBV11-2	TRBJ2-5
CASSLALRQGPDTEAFF	-	TRBV11-2	TRBJ1-1